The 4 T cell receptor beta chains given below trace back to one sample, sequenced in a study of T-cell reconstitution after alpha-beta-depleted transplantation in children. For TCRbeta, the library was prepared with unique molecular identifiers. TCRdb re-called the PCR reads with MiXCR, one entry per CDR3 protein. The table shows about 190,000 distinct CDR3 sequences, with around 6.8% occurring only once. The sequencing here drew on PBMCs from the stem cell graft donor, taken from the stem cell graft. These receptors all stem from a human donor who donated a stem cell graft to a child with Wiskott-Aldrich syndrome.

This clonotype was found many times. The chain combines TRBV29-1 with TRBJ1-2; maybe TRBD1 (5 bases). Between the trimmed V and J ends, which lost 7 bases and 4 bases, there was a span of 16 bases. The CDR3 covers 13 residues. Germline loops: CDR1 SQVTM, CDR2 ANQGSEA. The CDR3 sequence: CSAQGDSIYGYTF. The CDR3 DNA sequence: TGCAGCGCCCAAGGCGACAGCATCTATGGCTACACCTTC.

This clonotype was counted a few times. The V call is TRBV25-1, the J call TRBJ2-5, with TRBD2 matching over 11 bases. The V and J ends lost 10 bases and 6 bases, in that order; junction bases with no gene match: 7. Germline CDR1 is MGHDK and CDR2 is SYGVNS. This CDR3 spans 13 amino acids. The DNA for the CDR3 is TGTGCCACCTCACTAGCGGGGGAACAGACCCAGTACTTC. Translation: CATSLAGEQTQYF. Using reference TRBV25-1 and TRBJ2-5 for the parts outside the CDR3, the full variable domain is EADIYQTPRYLVIGTGKKITLECSQTMGHDKMYWYQQDPGMELHLIHYSYGVNSTEKGDLSSESTVSRIRTEHFPLTLESARPSHTSQYLCATSLAGEQTQYFGPGTRLLVL.

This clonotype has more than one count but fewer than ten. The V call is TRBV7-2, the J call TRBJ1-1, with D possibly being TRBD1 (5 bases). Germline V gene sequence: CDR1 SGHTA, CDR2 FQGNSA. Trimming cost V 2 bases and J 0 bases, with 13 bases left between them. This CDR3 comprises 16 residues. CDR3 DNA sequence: TGTGCCAGCAGCTTACAGGGACCCTTCATGAACACTGAAGCTTTCTTT. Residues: CASSLQGPFMNTEAFF.

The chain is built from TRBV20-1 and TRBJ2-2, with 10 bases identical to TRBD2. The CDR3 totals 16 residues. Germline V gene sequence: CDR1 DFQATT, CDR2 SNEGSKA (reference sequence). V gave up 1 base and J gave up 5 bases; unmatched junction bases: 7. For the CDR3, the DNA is TGCAGTGCTAGAGTGCCCAGCGGGAGGGGGACCGGGGAGCTGTTTTTT. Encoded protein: CSARVPSGRGTGELFF.